These 16 T cell receptor beta chains were sequenced from one sample in a study of a mutant IDH1 vaccine in newly diagnosed glioma. No antigen is known for these receptors. Only in-frame clones appear in the TCRdb table, and some are missing; sequencing was by immunoSEQ multiplex PCR. The data contain about 94,000 clones, roughly nine tenths of them singletons. Time point indicated: week 47, end of study. It was 300 ug of mutant IDH1 20-mer peptide that made up each vaccine dose, given with topical imiquimod. Specimen: PBMCs, collected from a glioma patient whose treatment included an IDH1 peptide vaccine. The receptors stem from a woman in her 50s with glioma.

The chain uses TRBV27 and TRBJ2-7; 8 bases are shared with TRBD2. Germline V gene data show CDR1 as MNHEY and CDR2 as SMNVEV (reference sequence). This CDR3 has 15 amino acids. V shed 5 bases and J 5 bases; nucleotides not matched to a gene: 11. The CDR3 bases are TGTGCCAGCAGTAAAAAACCGGGACTAGGGGACGAGCAGTACTTC. Amino acids: CASSKKPGLGDEQYF.

V gene TRBV28 combines with J gene TRBJ1-1; D might be TRBD1 (5 bases). Trimming removed 6 bases at V and 4 bases at J, with 12 bases between. CDR1 and CDR2 (germline): MDHEN, SYDVKM. The CDR3 is made up of 13 amino acids. The CDR3 sequence: CASRFLRATEAFF. DNA of the CDR3: TGTGCCAGCAGATTCCTCAGGGCCACTGAAGCTTTCTTT.

CDR3 in DNA: TGTGCCAGCAGCGGACCGACCGTAGCCAAAAACATTCAGTACTTC. Translation gives CASSGPTVAKNIQYF. This sequence joins TRBV28 and TRBJ2-4; D gene ambiguous. Germline V gene lookup returns CDR1 MDHEN and CDR2 SYDVKM. This CDR3 comprises 15 residues. Trimming stripped 6 bases from V and 0 bases from J, with 12 bases between.

This clone showed up just a few times. The chain has TRBV21-1 and TRBJ1-1. TRBV21-1 has pseudogene status. This CDR3 is built from 15 residues. The CDR3 reads CASSTRGSGHTEAFF. CDR3 nucleotide sequence: TGTGCCAGCAGCACACGGGGTTCAGGTCACACTGAAGCTTTCTTT.

The chain is built from TRBV10-1 and TRBJ2-5; TRBD1 agrees at 10 bases. V lost 4 bases and J lost 2; bases outside the gene matches: 4. The CDR3 runs to 15 residues. Germline CDR1 reads WNHNN; CDR2 reads SYGVQD (reference sequence). The CDR3 DNA reads as TGCGCCAGCAGTGGGGACAGGGGTTGGCAAGAGACCCAGTACTTC. This codes for CASSGDRGWQETQYF.

This chain connects TRBV7-8 to TRBJ2-7, with 7 bases that match TRBD1. This CDR3 has 15 residues. V lost 5 bases to trimming and J lost 2 bases; unmatched junction nucleotides: 9. Looked up from germline, CDR1 is SGHVS and CDR2 is FQNEAQ. The DNA for the CDR3 is TGTGCCAGCAGCCCATACCGGCAGGGGGCCTACGAGCAGTACTTC. Its translation: CASSPYRQGAYEQYF.

V usage is TRBV6-5 and J usage is TRBJ2-7; D not certain. The V gene lost 7 bases and the J gene lost 2 bases, with 6 bases spanning the gap. Germline V CDR1 and CDR2: MNHEY, SVGAGI. There are 11 residues in the CDR3. CDR3 sequence: CASKGTYEQYF. The CDR3 DNA sequence: TGTGCCAGCAAGGGTACCTACGAGCAGTACTTC.

To note about this clone: Relative to the germline gene, one junction end is altered; a read error may explain this. The chain's CDR3 is CASSQDSF. The CDR3 DNA is TGTGCCAGCAGTCAAGACAGCTTC. The rearrangement links TRBV2 to TRBJ2-7; maybe TRBD1 (5 bases). Per germline, CDR1 SNHLY and CDR2 FYNNEI. The CDR3 spans 8 residues.

The chain has TRBV6-5 and TRBJ2-7, with 8 bases lining up with TRBD1. The ends lost 5 bases at V and 5 bases at J; junction bases unmatched: 11. There are 15 residues in the CDR3. Germline loops: CDR1 MNHEY, CDR2 SVGAGI. This CDR3 is CASSHGQGGDHEQYF. CDR3 nucleotides: TGTGCCAGCAGTCACGGACAGGGAGGTGACCACGAGCAGTACTTC.

This chain connects TRBV9 to TRBJ2-7; TRBD2 might be the D (6 bases). The V end lost 0 bases, the J end lost 3 bases, and 13 bases lay between the germline ends. The CDR3 has 15 residues. Germline CDR1 and CDR2: SGDLS and YYNGEE. CDR3 sequence: CASSVEAGRIYEQYF. The CDR3 region has the DNA TGTGCCAGCAGCGTAGAGGCAGGGAGGATCTACGAGCAGTACTTC.

This sequence joins TRBV30 and TRBJ1-1, with D perhaps TRBD1 (5 bases). This CDR3 is built from 14 residues. V lost 0 bases and J 7 bases, leaving 15 bases between the germline ends. Germline loops: CDR1 GTSNPN, CDR2 SVGIG (reference sequence). The DNA for the CDR3 is TGTGCCTGGAGTGTAACCAGGGAGGTTGATGAAGCTTTCTTT. This translates into CAWSVTREVDEAFF.

This clone turned up a few times. This chain links TRBV28 with TRBJ2-7; 7 bases map to TRBD2. Germline V gene sequence: CDR1 MDHEN, CDR2 SYDVKM. The CDR3 extends over 13 amino acids. V lost 6 bases and J lost 4; bases outside the gene matches: 6. CDR3 nucleotide sequence: TGTGCCAGCAGAGCGGGATCATTTTACGAGCAGTACTTC. Protein sequence: CASRAGSFYEQYF.

V and J are TRBV5-1 and TRBJ1-5; TRBD1 matches 7 bases. The CDR3 is 15 amino acids. Losses at the gene ends were 3 bases for V and 5 bases for J; bases not matched to a gene: 8. Germline CDR1 reads SGHRS; CDR2 reads YFSETQ. The CDR3 nucleotides read TGCGCCAGCAGCTCCACGGGACAGCAATATCAGCCCCAGCATTTT. It codes for CASSSTGQQYQPQHF.

V gene TRBV9 combines with J gene TRBJ2-7, with 7 nucleotides matching TRBD1. With V trimmed by 4 bases and J by 5 bases, 6 bases remained unmatched. From germline, CDR1 is SGDLS and CDR2 YYNGEE. This CDR3 is built from 13 residues. CDR3 coding DNA: TGTGCCAGCAGCAAGCGGACAGGCCACGAGCAGTACTTC. Its protein is CASSKRTGHEQYF.

The chain employs TRBV27 and TRBJ1-2; 9 nucleotides align to TRBD1. Losses at the gene ends were 5 bases for V and 4 bases for J; bases not matched to a gene: 8. The CDR3 spans 15 residues. Per the germline V gene, CDR1 is MNHEY and CDR2 is SMNVEV (reference sequence). The CDR3 reads CASSPPGQGFYGYTF. CDR3 bases: TGTGCCAGCAGTCCGCCCGGACAGGGGTTCTATGGCTACACCTTC.

The chain couples TRBV7-2 to TRBJ1-3; TRBD1 might be the D (5 bases). Germline CDR1 SGHTA, CDR2 FQGNSA. The CDR3 has 17 amino acids. V shed 4 bases and J shed 2 bases, with 18 bases lying between them. In DNA form, the CDR3 reads TGTGCCAGCAGCTCGATTCGAGGGGATCGGGCTGGAAACACCATATATTTT. This sequence encodes CASSSIRGDRAGNTIYF.